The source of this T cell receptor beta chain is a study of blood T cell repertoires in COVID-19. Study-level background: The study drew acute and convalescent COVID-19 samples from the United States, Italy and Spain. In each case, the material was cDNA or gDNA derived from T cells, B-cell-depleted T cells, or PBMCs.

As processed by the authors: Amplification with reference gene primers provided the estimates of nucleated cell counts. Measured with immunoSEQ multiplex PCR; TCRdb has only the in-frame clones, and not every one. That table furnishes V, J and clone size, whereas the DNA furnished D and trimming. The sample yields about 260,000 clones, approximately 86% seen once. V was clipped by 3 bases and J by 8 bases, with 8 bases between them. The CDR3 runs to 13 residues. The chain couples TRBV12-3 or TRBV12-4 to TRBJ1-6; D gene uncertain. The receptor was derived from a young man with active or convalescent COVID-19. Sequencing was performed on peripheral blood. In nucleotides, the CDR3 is TGTGCCAGCAGTTTTTACGGGGATTCACCCCTCCACTTT. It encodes CASSFYGDSPLHF.